Shown below are 25 T cell receptor beta chains from a single sample sequenced in a study of identical twins. Each CDR3 protein gets one entry after TCRdb re-called the 5' RACE reads with MiXCR. The sample holds nearly 900,000 distinct CDR3 sequences, around an eighth seen once. The same data also contributed to another study, on yellow fever vaccine responses in identical twins.

Sequencing input: PBMCs. These receptors all stem from a young woman in good health.

The chain combines TRBV12-3 or TRBV12-4 with TRBJ2-3; 9 bases align to TRBD2. The CDR3 contains 15 residues. J gave up 4 bases and V 3 bases, and 5 bases lay outside the gene matches. The CDR3 nucleotides are TGTGCCAGCAGTTTCCGGCGGGGGGGAGCAGATACGCAGTATTTT. Translating it yields CASSFRRGGADTQYF.

The V and J genes are TRBV20-1 and TRBJ2-2; 16 positions agree with TRBD2. Per the germline V gene, CDR1 is DFQATT and CDR2 is SNEGSKA (reference sequence). J was trimmed by 6 bases and V by 1 base; bases with no gene match: 11. CDR3 size: 19 residues. This CDR3 is CSARAKAGLAGGVPGELFF. In nucleotides, the CDR3 is TGCAGTGCTAGAGCCAAAGCGGGACTAGCGGGAGGGGTTCCCGGGGAGCTGTTTTTT.

This chain's CDR3 is CASSGGLAGDGETQYF. CDR3 DNA: TGTGCCAGCAGCGGTGGACTAGCGGGAGACGGAGAGACCCAGTACTTC. V is TRBV12-3 or TRBV12-4 and J is TRBJ2-5; the match to TRBD2 covers 13 bases. The CDR3 runs 16 residues. V gave up 6 bases and J gave up 4 bases; unmatched junction bases: 8.

This clonotype came up many times. CDR3 region: CASSLSPGQGTNEQFF. The DNA for the CDR3 is TGTGCCAGCAGTTTATCCCCGGGACAGGGTACCAATGAGCAGTTCTTC. The rearrangement joins TRBV12-3 or TRBV12-4 to TRBJ2-1; 9 bases line up with TRBD1. V lost 2 bases, J lost 6 bases, and 8 bases stayed unmatched. The length of the CDR3 is 16 residues.

This clonotype showed up just a few times. This chain joins TRBV7-3 and TRBJ2-1; D is ambiguous. Germline V gene lookup returns CDR1 SGHTA and CDR2 FQGTGA. The CDR3 is 14 residues long. Trimming stripped 5 bases from V and 9 bases from J, with 17 bases between. CDR3 in amino acids: CASSPSLGNGEQFF. The CDR3, as DNA: TGTGCCAGCAGCCCCTCCCTTGGCAATGGTGAGCAGTTCTTC.

This clonotype was counted a few times. The chain employs TRBV6-1 and TRBJ1-2; 7 bases line up with TRBD1. The CDR3 loop spans 15 amino acids. The V gene's germline CDR1 is MNHNS and CDR2 SASEGT. The V gene end was trimmed by 5 bases and the J gene end by 0 bases; junction bases not matched to a gene: 6. The CDR3 protein is CASSPLGTANYGYTF. The DNA for the CDR3 is TGTGCCAGCAGTCCCCTCGGGACAGCTAACTATGGCTACACCTTC.

This clonotype was found a few times. CDR3 DNA: TGTGCCAGCAGATCGGGCGGGAGGCCCTACAATGAGCAGTTCTTC. Its translation is CASRSGGRPYNEQFF. The V and J genes are TRBV12-3 or TRBV12-4 and TRBJ2-1, with 8 bases aligning to TRBD2. The CDR3 extends over 15 amino acids. Losses at the gene ends were 6 bases for V and 2 bases for J; bases not matched to a gene: 6.

This clonotype was recorded at least ten times. The gene calls are TRBV10-3 and TRBJ2-7; no clear D gene. Germline CDR1 and CDR2: ENHRY and SYGVKD. The CDR3 spans 13 residues. V lost 2 bases and J lost 3, with 8 bases in between. The DNA for the CDR3 is TGTGCCATCAGTGAGATCAAGAACTACGAGCAGTACGTC. This encodes CAISEIKNYEQYV.

This sequence joins TRBV5-1 and TRBJ1-6, with 9 bases matching TRBD1. The CDR3 has 12 amino acids. J lost 14 bases, V lost 4 bases, and 4 bases had no gene match. The germline CDR1 and CDR2 sequences are SGHRS and YFSETQ. The CDR3 nucleotides read TGCGCCAGCAGCATGGGACAGGGCACCCTCCACTTT. Protein sequence: CASSMGQGTLHF.

Ten or more counts support this clonotype. The CDR3 loop reads CASRAGGWAPTNEKLFF. The DNA of the CDR3 is TGTGCCAGCAGAGCAGGGGGTTGGGCACCAACTAATGAAAAACTGTTTTTT. The chain has TRBV6-1 and TRBJ1-4, with 7 bases lining up with TRBD1. CDR1 is MNHNS and CDR2 is SASEGT in the germline V gene. The CDR3 is made up of 17 amino acids. V shed 6 bases and J 0 bases; nucleotides not matched to a gene: 10.

This chain connects TRBV10-3 to TRBJ2-7; D gene ambiguous. V gave up 3 bases and J gave up 2 bases, with 5 bases separating them. Germline V lookup: CDR1 ENHRY, CDR2 SYGVKD. The CDR3 is 12 amino acids. The CDR3 sequence is CAISDSAYEQYF. CDR3 nucleotides: TGTGCCATCAGTGACTCCGCCTACGAGCAGTACTTC.

This chain links TRBV12-3 or TRBV12-4 with TRBJ2-7, with 10 nucleotides matching TRBD2. This CDR3 is 15 amino acids long. Trimming cost V 5 bases and J 6 bases; bases outside gene matches: 10. CDR3 sequence (DNA): TGTGCCAGCAGTCTGGGGACTAGCGCCGGCAGCGAGCAGTACTTC. Translating gives CASSLGTSAGSEQYF.

The chain employs TRBV16 and TRBJ2-1, with D possibly matching TRBD1 (6 bases). The germline gives CDR1 KGHSY, CDR2 FQNENV. CDR3 length: 15 amino acids. The germline V and J ends were trimmed by 1 base and 8 bases, with 15 bases remaining between them. CDR3 coding DNA: TGTGCCAGCAGCCAATTAGAGGCTCCAGGGGATGAGCAGTTCTTC. Translated, it gives CASSQLEAPGDEQFF.

This chain joins TRBV29-1 and TRBJ1-1; 7 bases map to TRBD1. In germline, CDR1 is SQVTM, CDR2 ANQGSEA. This CDR3 has 12 residues. Losses at the gene ends were 4 bases for V and 4 bases for J; bases not matched to a gene: 3. CDR3 sequence (DNA): TGCAGCGTTGCGACAGGGCCCACTGAAGCTTTCTTT. Translation gives CSVATGPTEAFF.

The chain joins TRBV11-2 to TRBJ2-5; 12 bases map to TRBD2. The CDR3 consists of 18 residues. V was pared by 7 bases and J by 3 bases, with 15 bases of the junction left unmatched. Germline V gives CDR1 SGHAT, CDR2 FQNNGV. The CDR3 DNA is TGTGCCAGCAACTCCCGACTAGCGGGAGCCCCAAAAGAAGAGACCCAGTACTTC. Translating gives CASNSRLAGAPKEETQYF.

Ten or more counts support this clonotype. This chain joins TRBV5-1 and TRBJ1-5; D is uncertain. Germline V gene data show CDR1 as SGHRS and CDR2 as YFSETQ. The CDR3 length is 13 residues. Trimming removed 4 bases at V and 6 bases at J, with 11 bases between. The CDR3: CASSRDGIQPQHF. As DNA, the CDR3 is TGCGCCAGCAGCCGCGATGGGATTCAGCCCCAGCATTTT. Using reference TRBV5-1 and TRBJ1-5 for the parts outside the CDR3, the full variable domain is KAGVTQTPRYLIKTRGQQVTLSCSPISGHRSVSWYQQTPGQGLQFLFEYFSETQRNKGNFPGRFSGRQFSNSRSEMNVSTLELGDSALYLCASSRDGIQPQHFGDGTRLSIL.

V and J are TRBV5-1 and TRBJ2-3, with D unresolved. The CDR3 is 14 amino acids. Germline CDR1 SGHRS, CDR2 YFSETQ. With 0 bases removed from V and 5 bases from J, the gap between germline ends came to 10 bases. The CDR3 loop is CASSLGFDVDTQYF. DNA for the CDR3: TGCGCCAGCAGCTTGGGCTTCGATGTAGATACGCAGTATTTT.

This clonotype was seen more than once but under ten times. The chain has TRBV12-3 or TRBV12-4 and TRBJ2-1, with 8 bases identical to TRBD2. The CDR3 loop spans 22 amino acids. J gave up 0 bases and V 1 base, and 20 bases lay outside the gene matches. The DNA of the CDR3 is TGTGCCAGCAGTTTAGGTATGGGGCGGGAGGTATTGACAATGAGCTCCTACAATGAGCAGTTCTTC. Amino acid sequence: CASSLGMGREVLTMSSYNEQFF.

This clonotype was seen a few times. V usage is TRBV20-1 and J usage is TRBJ2-1; 11 positions match TRBD1. The CDR3 has 15 residues. The germline V gene encodes CDR1 DFQATT and CDR2 SNEGSKA (reference sequence). J was trimmed by 8 bases and V by 3 bases; bases with no gene match: 9. CDR3 DNA: TGCAGTGCTAGTGTCTACGGGACAGGGGGGTATGAGCAGTTCTTC. Its translation: CSASVYGTGGYEQFF.

This clonotype has only a few counts. The rearrangement uses TRBV7-9 and TRBJ2-7, with a tentative D call TRBD2 (6 bases). The CDR3 is 15 amino acids. CDR1 SEHNR and CDR2 FQNEAQ come from the germline V gene (reference sequence). The V end was cut by 1 base, the J end by 0 bases, with 10 bases between. Here the CDR3 reads CASSLVDGSSYEQYF. CDR3 coding DNA: TGTGCCAGCAGCTTAGTAGACGGGAGCTCCTACGAGCAGTACTTC.

The chain joins TRBV6-1 to TRBJ1-1, with a possible D match to TRBD1 (6 bases). This CDR3 has 14 amino acids. V lost 3 bases and J 2 bases, leaving 10 bases between the germline ends. Germline-derived CDR1 and CDR2 are MNHNS and SASEGT. CDR3 in amino acids: CASSDRGFNTEAFF. The CDR3 nucleotides read TGTGCCAGCAGTGACAGGGGCTTTAACACTGAAGCTTTCTTT.

The table lists this clonotype with a few counts. The V and J genes are TRBV15 and TRBJ1-4, with 10 bases fitting TRBD1. The length of the CDR3 is 15 residues. The V gene's germline CDR1 is LNHNV and CDR2 YYDKDF (reference sequence). V lost 2 bases, J lost 5 bases, and 2 bases stayed unmatched. CDR3 sequence: CATSRPGQGNEKLFF. The DNA of the CDR3 is TGTGCCACCAGCAGACCGGGACAGGGGAATGAAAAACTGTTTTTT.

The chain links TRBV20-1 to TRBJ1-2; no clear D gene. The CDR3 consists of 13 residues. Deletions cut 0 bases from V and 4 bases from J, with 9 bases between. Germline V gives CDR1 DFQATT, CDR2 SNEGSKA (reference sequence). The CDR3 DNA sequence: TGCAGTGCTAGAGATGCGGACCTCTATGGCTACACCTTC. Its protein product is CSARDADLYGYTF.

The genes are TRBV4-2 and TRBJ1-4; D gene ambiguous. Per the germline V gene, CDR1 is LGHNA and CDR2 is YNFKEQ. The CDR3 is made up of 15 amino acids. Trimming shortened V by 0 bases and J by 4 bases, and 9 bases separated the two germline ends. The CDR3, as DNA: TGTGCCAGCAGCCAAGAACGCGGAGATAATGAAAAACTGTTTTTT. Its translation: CASSQERGDNEKLFF.

There are many counts of this clonotype. The rearrangement links TRBV12-3 or TRBV12-4 to TRBJ2-7, with no clear D. V was trimmed by 1 base and J by 7 bases, leaving 8 bases between them. The CDR3 runs to 12 residues. The CDR3 spells CASSLVLVEQYF. The CDR3 region has the DNA TGTGCCAGCAGTTTAGTTTTGGTTGAGCAGTACTTC.